This T cell receptor beta chain originates from a study of T-cell reconstitution after alpha-beta-depleted transplantation in children. Germline assignment: CDR1 SGHKS and CDR2 YYEKEE (reference sequence). The trim removed 1 base at V and 1 base at J, leaving 5 bases unmatched. CDR3 length: 16 amino acids. This clonotype was recorded at least ten times. Molecular barcoding with unique molecular identifiers was used for the TCRbeta library. TCRdb called the PCR reads again in MiXCR, with one record for every CDR3 protein. In the table there are some 600,000 distinct CDR3 sequences, around 16% of which are singletons.

The TCR comes from a human donor who donated a stem cell graft to a child with acute myeloid leukemia. The chain links TRBV5-5 to TRBJ2-5; 9 bases line up with TRBD1. The specimen was PBMCs from the stem cell graft donor, collected from the stem cell graft. In DNA, the CDR3 is TGTGCCAGCAGCTTGCGGCGACAGGGGGGCCAAGAGACCCAGTACTTC. Amino acids: CASSLRRQGGQETQYF.